This TCR beta chain emerged from a study of T cells after somatic rescue of genetic block. Trimming cost V 4 bases and J 2 bases; bases outside gene matches: 4. The CDR3 runs 15 residues. Germline values: CDR1 LNHDA, CDR2 SQIVND (reference sequence). TCRdb's copy holds only in-frame clones and misses some; the assay was immunoSEQ multiplex PCR. The repertoire holds around 52,000 clones, with approximately 96% as singletons. This TCR derives from a child less than two years old. The sequenced material came from peripheral blood mononuclear cells (PBMCs). This sequence joins TRBV19 and TRBJ2-7; TRBD2 matches 11 bases. The CDR3 protein is CASSKIAGGPYEQYF. The CDR3 bases are TGTGCCAGTAGTAAAATAGCGGGAGGGCCCTACGAGCAGTACTTC.